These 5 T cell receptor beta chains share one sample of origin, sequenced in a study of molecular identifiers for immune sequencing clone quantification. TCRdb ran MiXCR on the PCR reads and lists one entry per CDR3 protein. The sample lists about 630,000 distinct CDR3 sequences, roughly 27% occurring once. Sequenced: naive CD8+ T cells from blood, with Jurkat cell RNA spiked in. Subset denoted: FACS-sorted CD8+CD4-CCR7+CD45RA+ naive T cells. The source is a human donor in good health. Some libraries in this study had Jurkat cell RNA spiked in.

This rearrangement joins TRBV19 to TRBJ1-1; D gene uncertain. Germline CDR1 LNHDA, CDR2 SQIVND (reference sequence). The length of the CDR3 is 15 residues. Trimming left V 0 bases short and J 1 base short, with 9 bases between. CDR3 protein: CASSIDGRENTEAFF. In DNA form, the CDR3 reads TGTGCCAGTAGTATAGACGGACGGGAGAACACTGAAGCTTTCTTT.

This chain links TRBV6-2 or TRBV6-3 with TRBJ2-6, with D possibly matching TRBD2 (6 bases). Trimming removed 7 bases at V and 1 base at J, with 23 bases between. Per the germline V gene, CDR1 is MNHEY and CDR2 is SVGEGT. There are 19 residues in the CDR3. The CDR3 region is CASTQTDLARISGANVLTF. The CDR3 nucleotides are TGTGCCAGCACCCAAACGGATCTAGCGAGAATATCTGGGGCCAACGTCCTGACTTTC.

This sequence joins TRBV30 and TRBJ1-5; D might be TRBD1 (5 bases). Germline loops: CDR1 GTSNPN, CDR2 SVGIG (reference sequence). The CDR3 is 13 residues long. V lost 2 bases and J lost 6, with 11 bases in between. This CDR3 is CAWSNRGGQPQHF. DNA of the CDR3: TGTGCCTGGAGTAACCGGGGGGGTCAGCCCCAGCATTTT. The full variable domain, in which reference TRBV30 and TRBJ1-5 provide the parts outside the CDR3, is SQTIHQWPATLVQPVGSPLSLECTVEGTSNPNLYWYRQAAGRGLQLLFYSVGIGQISSEVPQNLSASRPQDRQFILSSKKLLLSDSGFYLCAWSNRGGQPQHFGDGTRLSIL.

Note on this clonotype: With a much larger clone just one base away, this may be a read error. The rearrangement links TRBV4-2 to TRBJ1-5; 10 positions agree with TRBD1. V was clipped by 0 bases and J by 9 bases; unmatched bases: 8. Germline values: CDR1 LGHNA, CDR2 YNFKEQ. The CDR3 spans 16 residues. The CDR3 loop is CASSQEPGTGARPQHF. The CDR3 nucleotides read TGTGCCAGCAGCCAAGAACCCGGGACAGGGGCTCGGCCCCAGCATTTT.

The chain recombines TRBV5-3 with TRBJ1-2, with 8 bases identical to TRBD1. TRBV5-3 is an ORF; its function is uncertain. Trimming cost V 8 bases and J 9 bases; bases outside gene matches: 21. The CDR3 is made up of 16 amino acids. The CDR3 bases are TGTGCCAGCAGCACCGGGACAGGATCCTCTATTTTGAGCTACACCTTC. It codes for CASSTGTGSSILSYTF.